The source of this T cell receptor (beta chain) is a study of identical twins. In TCRdb, the 5' RACE reads were re-called with MiXCR into one record per CDR3 protein. This repertoire shows about 530,000 distinct CDR3 sequences, 12% to 15% found once; its top ten account for about 0.4%. This clonotype was counted only a few times. Trimming removed 2 bases from V and 2 bases from J, with 9 bases in between. Germline V lookup: CDR1 SGHVS, CDR2 FNYEAQ. The CDR3 is 14 amino acids. This same sample was also taken into another study, of yellow fever vaccine responses in identical twins.

The sample taken for sequencing was CD4+ T cells sorted from blood. The chain joins TRBV7-6 to TRBJ1-2; D gene uncertain. This clonotype was sampled from a young woman in good health. Written as DNA, the CDR3 is TGTGCCAGCAGCTTATTAGCAGACAACTATGGCTACACCTTC. Translation gives CASSLLADNYGYTF.